The 22 T cell receptor beta chains given below trace back to one sample, sequenced in a study of vaccination effects on CD4 cells after COVID-19. The culture ran for around nine days before CD4+ T cells were isolated. BNT162b2 vaccine or mRNA-1273 vaccine was given to participants in two doses. Some clones are missing from TCRdb's copy, which holds only in-frame ones; the method was immunoSEQ multiplex PCR. The sample records around 49,000 clones, 65% to 80% being singletons. For these receptors, no antigen is known. Source: CD4+ T cells from PBMCs cultured without peptide, taken after COVID-19 vaccination. The receptors here all came from a human donor who received a COVID-19 vaccine.

The chain uses TRBV24-1 and TRBJ1-5, with a possible D match to TRBD1 (5 bases). Trimming cost V 1 base and J 1 base, with 16 bases left between them. The CDR3 length is 18 residues. The germline V gene has CDR1 KGHDR and CDR2 SFDVKD. The CDR3 loop reads CATSDLIGRGRSNQPQHF. The CDR3 region has the DNA TGTGCCACCAGTGATTTAATTGGACGGGGCAGGAGCAATCAGCCCCAGCATTTT.

The chain employs TRBV15 and TRBJ2-5, with D possibly TRBD1 on 5 matching bases. The V gene's germline CDR1 is LNHNV and CDR2 YYDKDF (reference sequence). Trimming took off 0 bases at V and 9 bases at J, with 23 bases between the two ends. The CDR3 totals 17 residues. Here the CDR3 DNA reads TGTGCCACCAGCAGAGATCCCGCTGGGTCAGGGCCGCCCCCCCAGTACTTC. This codes for CATSRDPAGSGPPPQYF. Drawing the rest from reference TRBV15 and TRBJ2-5, the complete variable domain is DAMVIQNPRYQVTQFGKPVTLSCSQTLNHNVMYWYQQKSSQAPKLLFHYYDKDFNNEADTPDNFQSRRPNTSFCFLDIRSPGLGDTAMYLCATSRDPAGSGPPPQYFGPGTRLLVL.

The chain has TRBV6-4 and TRBJ2-1; D is uncertain. This CDR3 is 13 amino acids long. Looked up from germline, CDR1 is MRHNA and CDR2 is SNTAGT. Trimming pared 4 bases from V and 8 bases from J, leaving 12 bases between. The CDR3 nucleotides are TGTGCCAGCAGTGCGAGTGGGCGGTATGAGCAGTTCTTC. Translating it yields CASSASGRYEQFF.

The V and J genes are TRBV10-2 and TRBJ1-6; no reliable D call. The germline gives CDR1 WSHSY, CDR2 SAAADI. This CDR3 comprises 17 residues. Trimming stripped 2 bases from V and 5 bases from J, with 16 bases between. CDR3 in amino acids: CASSERLTRRDNSPLHF. CDR3 bases: TGCGCCAGCAGTGAGAGGCTGACGCGACGGGATAATTCACCCCTCCACTTT.

This clone was counted a few times. V and J are TRBV6-5 and TRBJ2-1; the match to TRBD2 covers 9 bases. J lost 4 bases, V lost 5 bases, and 6 bases had no gene match. The CDR3 has 15 residues. The germline V gene has CDR1 MNHEY and CDR2 SVGAGI. The CDR3 nucleotides are TGTGCCAGCAGTCGCGGGACTAGCACTTACAATGAGCAGTTCTTC. Its protein product is CASSRGTSTYNEQFF.

The chain carries TRBV18 and TRBJ2-2; D may be TRBD2 (6 bases). Germline assignment: CDR1 KGHSH and CDR2 LQKENI. This CDR3 has 14 amino acids. The V end was cut by 3 bases, the J end by 4 bases, with 9 bases between. For the CDR3, the DNA is TGTGCCAGCTCACCTCCCGGGAGCACCGGGGAGCTGTTTTTT. It translates to CASSPPGSTGELFF.

The sample holds a few counts of this clone. The V and J genes are TRBV10-1 and TRBJ1-5, with TRBD1 matching over 8 bases. The CDR3 spans 14 residues. The ends lost 4 bases at V and 7 bases at J; junction bases unmatched: 6. Germline CDR1 reads WNHNN; CDR2 reads SYGVQD (reference sequence). CDR3 nucleotide sequence: TGCGCCAGCAGTGGAACGACAGGGGAACAGCCCCAGCATTTT. Translating it yields CASSGTTGEQPQHF.

This clone was detected only a few times. This chain connects TRBV25-1 to TRBJ2-7, with no clear D. The CDR3 has 11 residues. Trimming pared 1 base from V and 8 bases from J, leaving 6 bases between. CDR1 and CDR2 (germline): MGHDK, SYGVNS. CDR3 DNA: TGTGCCAGCAGTGAATCCCTCAAGCAGTACTTC. This sequence encodes CASSESLKQYF.

The chain is built from TRBV7-9 and TRBJ1-2, with 7 bases identical to TRBD1. Trimming removed 8 bases from V and 0 bases from J; junction bases left unmatched: 21. CDR3 length equals 19 residues. From germline, CDR1 is SEHNR and CDR2 FQNEAQ (reference sequence). CDR3 sequence: CASSNLALRDSRANYGYTF. The CDR3 DNA is TGTGCCAGCTCCAATTTGGCGCTCCGGGACAGTAGAGCTAACTATGGCTACACCTTC.

The chain is built from TRBV27 and TRBJ1-4; a weak D match, TRBD1 (6 bases). V lost 5 bases and J lost 3, with 10 bases in between. This CDR3 is built from 14 residues. CDR1 is MNHEY and CDR2 is SMNVEV in the germline V gene (reference sequence). In nucleotides, the CDR3 is TGTGCCAGCAGTCGGACAGCCCCTAATGAAAAACTGTTTTTT. It specifies CASSRTAPNEKLFF.

The chain is built from TRBV12-3 or TRBV12-4 and TRBJ1-5; D unclear. CDR3 length equals 13 residues. Between the trimmed V and J ends, which lost 6 bases and 2 bases, there was a span of 8 bases. DNA for the CDR3: TGTGCCAGCAGAAATTCAGGCAATCAGCCCCAGCATTTT. Protein sequence: CASRNSGNQPQHF.

The genes are TRBV7-2 and TRBJ2-1; D is undetermined. The CDR3 covers 13 residues. Trimming left V 5 bases short and J 6 bases short, with 11 bases between. Germline-derived CDR1 and CDR2 are SGHTA and FQGNSA. CDR3 DNA: TGTGCCAGCAGCAACTCAGGACCCAATGAGCAGTTCTTC. This codes for CASSNSGPNEQFF.

This chain links TRBV12-3 or TRBV12-4 with TRBJ1-2, with TRBD1 as a possible D gene (5 bases). The V end lost 6 bases, the J end lost 7 bases, and 9 bases lay between the germline ends. The CDR3 contains 11 residues. CDR3 coding DNA: TGTGCCAGCAGCCCAGGGTCTGGCTACACCTTC. It codes for CASSPGSGYTF.

The CDR3 DNA is TGTGCCAGTAGTATTGGAGGCGGGAGGGCCATTAACGAGCAGTACTTC. Translated: CASSIGGGRAINEQYF. The chain couples TRBV19 to TRBJ2-7; TRBD2 matches 9 bases. The V gene end was trimmed by 3 bases and the J gene end by 5 bases; junction bases not matched to a gene: 11. The germline V gene encodes CDR1 LNHDA and CDR2 SQIVND (reference sequence). This CDR3 is built from 16 residues. Full variable domain (rest looked up from reference TRBV19 and TRBJ2-7): DGGITQSPKYLFRKEGQNVTLSCEQNLNHDAMYWYRQDPGQGLRLIYYSQIVNDFQKGDIAEGYSVSREKKESFPLTVTSAQKNPTAFYLCASSIGGGRAINEQYFGPGTRLTVT.

Details on this clone: The sample carries other DNA sequences with the same CDR3. The rearrangement joins TRBV5-4 to TRBJ2-3; no firm D call. Trimming shortened V by 0 bases and J by 0 bases, and 2 bases separated the two germline ends. CDR1 is SGHNT and CDR2 is YYREEE in the germline V gene (reference sequence). The CDR3 length is 13 residues. Written as DNA, the CDR3 is TGTGCCAGCAGCTTGGCCAGCACAGATACGCAGTATTTT. This gives the protein CASSLASTDTQYF.

The genes are TRBV6-5 and TRBJ2-1; 7 bases fit TRBD2. The CDR3 is 15 residues long. Germline V gene lookup returns CDR1 MNHEY and CDR2 SVGAGI. V lost 7 bases, J lost 8 bases, and 14 bases stayed unmatched. The CDR3 is CASTPGPGRAHEQFF. The CDR3 DNA is TGTGCCAGCACCCCGGGGCCGGGGAGGGCCCATGAGCAGTTCTTC.

The chain recombines TRBV7-7 with TRBJ2-1; 10 bases align to TRBD2. Germline V lookup: CDR1 SSHAT, CDR2 FNYEAQ (reference sequence). Losses at the gene ends were 5 bases for V and 0 bases for J; bases not matched to a gene: 7. The CDR3 sequence is 17 residues long. DNA of the CDR3: TGTGCCAGCAGCCTGGGGTCTAGCGGGAGCTCCTACAATGAGCAGTTCTTC. This codes for CASSLGSSGSSYNEQFF.

This clone was seen once. CDR3 sequence (DNA): TGCACCAGCAGCCAAGGGACATCGGGCCTCCATAATTCACCCCTCCACTTT. This gives the protein CTSSQGTSGLHNSPLHF. The chain carries TRBV1 and TRBJ1-6; the table's D call of TRBD1 was not tested on the DNA. TRBV1 is recorded as a pseudogene. There are 17 residues in the CDR3.

The V and J genes are TRBV12-3 or TRBV12-4 and TRBJ2-7, with D uncertain. V was trimmed by 4 bases and J by 7 bases, leaving 11 bases between them. This CDR3 comprises 12 residues. As DNA, the CDR3 is TGTGCCAGCAGTTCACCCTCTGGGGAGCAGTACTTC. This gives the protein CASSSPSGEQYF.

This clone was seen only once. V is TRBV3-1 (or the pseudogene TRBV3-2) and J is TRBJ1-2; the D gene is possibly TRBD1 (6 bases). The V gene lost 1 base and the J gene lost 10 bases, with 19 bases spanning the gap. This CDR3 region has 15 residues. The germline gives CDR1 LGHDT, CDR2 YNNKEL (reference sequence). The CDR3 region has the DNA TGTGCCAGCAGCCAAGGGTCAGGGGCGACAACATACTACACCTTC. Its translation is CASSQGSGATTYYTF.

This chain joins TRBV10-3 and TRBJ1-5; 8 positions match TRBD1. Losses at the gene ends were 3 bases for V and 0 bases for J; bases not matched to a gene: 4. Germline loops: CDR1 ENHRY, CDR2 SYGVKD. The CDR3 has 16 residues. The CDR3 here is CAISEQGGNSNQPQHF. The CDR3 DNA follows: TGTGCCATCAGTGAACAGGGGGGAAATAGCAATCAGCCCCAGCATTTT.

The gene calls are TRBV5-5 and TRBJ1-5; D gene uncertain. There are 15 residues in the CDR3. The V and J ends lost 2 bases and 7 bases respectively, with 16 bases between them. Germline lookup yields CDR1 SGHKS and CDR2 YYEKEE (reference sequence). The CDR3 region is CASSLLGSVGQPQHF. CDR3 DNA sequence: TGTGCCAGCAGCTTACTAGGGTCGGTTGGGCAGCCCCAGCATTTT.